A single TCR beta chain is shown here with its context. The record originates from a study of CD8+ T cells in alopecia areata. cDNA serving as the sequencing template came from extracted, reverse transcribed RNA. TCRdb keeps only in-frame clones here, not all; method: immunoSEQ multiplex PCR. The sample contains about 200,000 clones, 58% of which appear only once. The V end lost 3 bases, the J end lost 5 bases, and 16 bases lay between the germline ends. Per germline, CDR1 SGHTA and CDR2 FQGTGA. This CDR3 is built from 15 residues. Treatment noted: oral pan-JAK inhibitor, 5-10 mg twice daily. As part of sample collection, lesional scalp punch biopsies and peripheral blood were taken from alopecia areata patients. Investigators sorted PBMCs to obtain both CD4+ and CD8+ T cells.

Sequenced material: CD4+ T cells sorted from blood, taken at week 24, from a patient treated with tofacitinib. The TCR originated in a human donor with alopecia areata. This chain uses TRBV7-3 with TRBJ2-5; a weak D match, TRBD1 (6 bases). DNA of the CDR3: TGTGCCAGCAGCTTCGGTACAGGGCGGCGGGAGACCCAGTACTTC. Translating gives CASSFGTGRRETQYF.